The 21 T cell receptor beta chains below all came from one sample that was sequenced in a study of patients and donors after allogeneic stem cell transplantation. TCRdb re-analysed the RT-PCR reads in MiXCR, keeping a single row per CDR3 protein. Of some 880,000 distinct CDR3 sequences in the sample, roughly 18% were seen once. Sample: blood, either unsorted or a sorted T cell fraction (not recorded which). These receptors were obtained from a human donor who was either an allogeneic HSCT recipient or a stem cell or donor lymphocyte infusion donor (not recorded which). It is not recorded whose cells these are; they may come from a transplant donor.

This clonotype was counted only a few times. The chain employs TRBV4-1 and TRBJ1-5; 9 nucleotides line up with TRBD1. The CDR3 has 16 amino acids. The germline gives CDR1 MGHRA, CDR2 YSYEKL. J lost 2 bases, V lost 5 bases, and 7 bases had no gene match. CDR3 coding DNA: TGCGCCAGCAGCACTCAGACAGGGGGAGGCAATCAGCCCCAGCATTTT. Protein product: CASSTQTGGGNQPQHF.

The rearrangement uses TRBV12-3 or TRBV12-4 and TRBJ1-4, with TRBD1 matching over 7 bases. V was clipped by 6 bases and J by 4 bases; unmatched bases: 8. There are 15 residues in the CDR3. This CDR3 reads CASSPMTGLNEKLFF. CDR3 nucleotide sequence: TGTGCCAGCAGCCCAATGACAGGGCTTAATGAAAAACTGTTTTTT.

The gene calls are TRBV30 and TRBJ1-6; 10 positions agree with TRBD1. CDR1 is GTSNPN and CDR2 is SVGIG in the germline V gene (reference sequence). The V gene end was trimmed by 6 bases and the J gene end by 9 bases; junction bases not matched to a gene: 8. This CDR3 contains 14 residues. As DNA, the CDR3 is TGTGCCTGTCTCCGGGACAGGGGAATTTCACCCCTCCACTTT. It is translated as CACLRDRGISPLHF.

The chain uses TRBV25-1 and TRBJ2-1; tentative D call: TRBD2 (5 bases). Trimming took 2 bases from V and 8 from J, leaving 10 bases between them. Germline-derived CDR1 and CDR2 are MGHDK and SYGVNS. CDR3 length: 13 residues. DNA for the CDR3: TGTGCCAGCAGTGAAGGGAGTTGGGATGAGCAGTTCTTC. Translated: CASSEGSWDEQFF.

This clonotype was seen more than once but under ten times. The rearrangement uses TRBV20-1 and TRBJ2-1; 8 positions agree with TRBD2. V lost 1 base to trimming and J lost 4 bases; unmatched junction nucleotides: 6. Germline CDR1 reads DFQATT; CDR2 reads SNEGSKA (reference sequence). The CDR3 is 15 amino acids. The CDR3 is CSARVASGLYNEQFF. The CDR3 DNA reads TGCAGTGCTAGAGTGGCTAGCGGGCTTTACAATGAGCAGTTCTTC.

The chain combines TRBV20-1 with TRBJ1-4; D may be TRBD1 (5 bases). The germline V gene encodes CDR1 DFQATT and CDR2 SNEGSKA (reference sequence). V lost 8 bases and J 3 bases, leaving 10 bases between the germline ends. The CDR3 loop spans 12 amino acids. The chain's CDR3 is CSMKGPNEKLFF. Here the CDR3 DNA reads TGCAGTATGAAGGGACCTAATGAAAAACTGTTTTTT.

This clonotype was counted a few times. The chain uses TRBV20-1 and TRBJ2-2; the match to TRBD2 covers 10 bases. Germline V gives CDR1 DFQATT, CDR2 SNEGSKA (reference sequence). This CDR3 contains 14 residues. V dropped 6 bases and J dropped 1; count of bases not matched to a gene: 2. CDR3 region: CSARLAGNTGELFF. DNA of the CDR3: TGCAGTGCGCGACTAGCGGGGAACACCGGGGAGCTGTTTTTT.

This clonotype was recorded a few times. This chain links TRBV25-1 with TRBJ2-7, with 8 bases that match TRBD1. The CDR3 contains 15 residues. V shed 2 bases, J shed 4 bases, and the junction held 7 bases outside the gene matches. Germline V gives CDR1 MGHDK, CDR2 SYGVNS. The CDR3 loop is CASSEEDRAGYEQYF. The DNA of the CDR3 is TGTGCCAGCAGTGAAGAGGACAGGGCTGGGTACGAGCAGTACTTC.

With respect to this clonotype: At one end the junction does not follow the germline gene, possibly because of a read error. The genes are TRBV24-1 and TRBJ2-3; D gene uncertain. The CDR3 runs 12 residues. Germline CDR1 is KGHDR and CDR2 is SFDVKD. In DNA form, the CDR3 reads TGTGCCACCAGTGATTTATGGGATACGCAGTGTTTT. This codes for CATSDLWDTQCF.

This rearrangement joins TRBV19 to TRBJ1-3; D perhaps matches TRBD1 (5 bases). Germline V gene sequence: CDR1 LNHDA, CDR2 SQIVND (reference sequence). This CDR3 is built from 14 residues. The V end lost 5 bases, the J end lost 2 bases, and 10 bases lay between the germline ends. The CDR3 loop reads CASSWQGAGNTIYF. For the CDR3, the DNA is TGTGCCAGTAGTTGGCAAGGGGCTGGAAACACCATATATTTT.

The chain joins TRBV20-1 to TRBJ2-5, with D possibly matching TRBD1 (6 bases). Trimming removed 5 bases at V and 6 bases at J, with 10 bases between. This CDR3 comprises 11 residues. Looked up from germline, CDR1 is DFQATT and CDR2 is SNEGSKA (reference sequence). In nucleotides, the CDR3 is TGCAGTGCTTCAGGGGAAAAGACCCAGTACTTC. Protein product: CSASGEKTQYF.

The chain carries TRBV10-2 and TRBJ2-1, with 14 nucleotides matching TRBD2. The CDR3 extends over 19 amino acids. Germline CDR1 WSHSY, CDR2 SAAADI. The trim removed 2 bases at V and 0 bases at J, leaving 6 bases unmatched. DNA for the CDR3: TGCGCCAGCAGTGAGCATGGGACTAGCGGGAGAGCCTCCTACAATGAGCAGTTCTTC. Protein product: CASSEHGTSGRASYNEQFF.

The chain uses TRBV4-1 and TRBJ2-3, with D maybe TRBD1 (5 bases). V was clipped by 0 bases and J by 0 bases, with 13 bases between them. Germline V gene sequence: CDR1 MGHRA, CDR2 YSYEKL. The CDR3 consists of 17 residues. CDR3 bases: TGCGCCAGCAGCCAAGAAAAAGGGGTAACTAGCACAGATACGCAGTATTTT. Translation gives CASSQEKGVTSTDTQYF.

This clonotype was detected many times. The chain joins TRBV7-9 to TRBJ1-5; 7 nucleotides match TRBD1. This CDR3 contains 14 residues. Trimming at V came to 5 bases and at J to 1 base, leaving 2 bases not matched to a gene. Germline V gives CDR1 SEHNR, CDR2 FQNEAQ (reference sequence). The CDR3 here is CASSPQGSNQPQHF. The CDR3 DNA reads TGTGCCAGCAGCCCACAGGGGAGCAATCAGCCCCAGCATTTT.

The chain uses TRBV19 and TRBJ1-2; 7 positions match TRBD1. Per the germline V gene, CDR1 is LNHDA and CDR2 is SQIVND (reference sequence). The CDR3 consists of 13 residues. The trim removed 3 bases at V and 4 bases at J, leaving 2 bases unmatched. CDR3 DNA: TGTGCCAGTAGTATGGGACAGTCCTATGGCTACACCTTC. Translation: CASSMGQSYGYTF.

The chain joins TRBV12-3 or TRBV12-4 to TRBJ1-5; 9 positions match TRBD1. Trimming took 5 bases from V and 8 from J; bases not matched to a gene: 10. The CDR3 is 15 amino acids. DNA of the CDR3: TGTGCCAGCAGTGGTAGGGGGACAGGGTGGGAGCCCCAGCATTTT. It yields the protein CASSGRGTGWEPQHF.

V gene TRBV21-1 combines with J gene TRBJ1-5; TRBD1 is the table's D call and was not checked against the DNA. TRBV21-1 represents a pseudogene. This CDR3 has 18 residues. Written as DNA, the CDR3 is TGTGCCAGCAGCACCGGGACCTTCCAAGAAGGGTGCAATCAGCCCCAGCATTTT. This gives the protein CASSTGTFQEGCNQPQHF.

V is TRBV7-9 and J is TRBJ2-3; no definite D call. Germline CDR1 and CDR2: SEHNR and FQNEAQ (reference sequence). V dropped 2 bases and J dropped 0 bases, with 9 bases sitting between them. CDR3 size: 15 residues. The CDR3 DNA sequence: TGTGCCAGCAGCTTACAGGAAACTAGCACAGATACGCAGTATTTT. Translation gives CASSLQETSTDTQYF.

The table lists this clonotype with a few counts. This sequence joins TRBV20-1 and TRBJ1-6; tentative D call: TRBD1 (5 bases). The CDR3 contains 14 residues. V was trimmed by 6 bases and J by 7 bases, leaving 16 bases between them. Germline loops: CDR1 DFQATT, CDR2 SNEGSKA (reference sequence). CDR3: CSALQGNSNSPLHF. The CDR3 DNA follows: TGCAGTGCACTTCAGGGAAATTCGAATTCACCCCTCCACTTT.

The CDR3 DNA reads as TGTGCCAGCAGTTTTCCGACTAGCCCAGATACGCAGTATTTT. This codes for CASSFPTSPDTQYF. This rearrangement joins TRBV12-3 or TRBV12-4 to TRBJ2-3; 7 bases agree with TRBD2. Trimming took 3 bases from V and 4 from J; bases not matched to a gene: 4. The CDR3 sequence is 14 residues long.

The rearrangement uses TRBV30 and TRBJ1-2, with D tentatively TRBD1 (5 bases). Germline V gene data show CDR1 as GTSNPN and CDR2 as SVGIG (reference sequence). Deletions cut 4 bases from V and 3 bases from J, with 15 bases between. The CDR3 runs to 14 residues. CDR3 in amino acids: CAWIPLDRDYGYTF. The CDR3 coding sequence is TGTGCCTGGATCCCCCTCGACAGAGACTATGGCTACACCTTC.